Presented here are 27 T cell receptor beta chains from one specimen sequenced in a study of CD8+ T cells in alopecia areata. RNA extraction and reverse transcription yielded cDNA as sequencing template. TCRdb's table, derived via immunoSEQ multiplex PCR, lists solely in-frame clones and lacks some. The sample lists approximately 59,000 clones, about half occurring once. The material was CD8+ T cells sorted from blood, obtained at week 0. These receptors all stem from a human donor with alopecia areata.

In this sample, this clone turned up a few times. The rearrangement joins TRBV7-9 to TRBJ2-7; D may be TRBD2 (5 bases). CDR3 length: 14 residues. The V end was cut by 3 bases, the J end by 0 bases, with 9 bases between. Germline V CDR1 and CDR2: SEHNR, FQNEAQ (reference sequence). CDR3 sequence reads: CASSFPGSSYEQYF. CDR3 DNA: TGTGCCAGCAGCTTCCCGGGGAGCTCCTACGAGCAGTACTTC.

The CDR3 nucleotides are TGTGCCAGCACACAGGGATGGGAGGGCTACACCTTC. This gives the protein CASTQGWEGYTF. The V and J genes are TRBV25-1 and TRBJ1-2; D perhaps matches TRBD1 (6 bases). The CDR3 is 12 amino acids. Germline V gives CDR1 MGHDK, CDR2 SYGVNS. Trimming cost V 7 bases and J 8 bases, with 14 bases left between them.

This clone was observed a few times. The V gene is TRBV30, the J gene TRBJ2-1; 11 bases match TRBD2. The CDR3 length is 17 residues. The germline CDR1 and CDR2 sequences are GTSNPN and SVGIG (reference sequence). Germline trimming cut 4 bases from V and 0 bases from J; bases unmatched to any gene: 8. The CDR3 reads CAWNTGLAANSYNEQFF. The CDR3, as DNA: TGTGCCTGGAATACGGGACTAGCGGCCAACTCCTACAATGAGCAGTTCTTC. Full variable domain (missing parts from reference TRBV30 and TRBJ2-1): SQTIHQWPATLVQPVGSPLSLECTVEGTSNPNLYWYRQAAGRGLQLLFYSVGIGQISSEVPQNLSASRPQDRQFILSSKKLLLSDSGFYLCAWNTGLAANSYNEQFFGPGTRLTVL.

V usage is TRBV7-2 and J usage is TRBJ2-1; TRBD2 might be the D (6 bases). V was pared by 5 bases and J by 10 bases, with 15 bases between. From germline, CDR1 is SGHTA and CDR2 FQGNSA. There are 13 residues in the CDR3. The CDR3 DNA is TGTGCCAGCAGCATGGGACTGGTTCAAGAGCAGTTCTTC. This translates into CASSMGLVQEQFF.

This sequence joins TRBV30 and TRBJ2-1; 13 positions agree with TRBD2. The CDR3 runs to 18 residues. Losses at the gene ends were 0 bases for V and 8 bases for J; bases not matched to a gene: 13. From germline, CDR1 is GTSNPN and CDR2 SVGIG (reference sequence). The CDR3 is CAWSVPRTSGSEVDEQFF. Written as DNA, the CDR3 is TGTGCCTGGAGTGTACCTCGGACTAGCGGGAGTGAAGTAGATGAGCAGTTCTTC.

The CDR3 nucleotides are TGTGCCAGCAGACTCGGACTAGCCGGAGAGACCCAGTACTTC. Translation: CASRLGLAGETQYF. This chain joins TRBV6-5 and TRBJ2-5, with 8 bases aligning to TRBD2. J was trimmed by 4 bases and V by 6 bases; bases with no gene match: 7. This CDR3 region has 14 residues. In germline, CDR1 is MNHEY, CDR2 SVGAGI.

This clone was seen a handful of times. Distinct nucleotide sequences in the sample also encode this CDR3. The rearrangement uses TRBV27 and TRBJ1-5, with D possibly TRBD1 on 5 matching bases. The CDR3 is 14 residues long. V was clipped by 5 bases and J by 2 bases, with 10 bases between them. The germline V gene has CDR1 MNHEY and CDR2 SMNVEV (reference sequence). For the CDR3, the DNA is TGTGCCAGCAGTCGCCGGGGGGGCAATCAGCCCCAGCATTTT. Amino acid sequence: CASSRRGGNQPQHF.

V usage is TRBV29-1 and J usage is TRBJ1-2, with D tentatively TRBD1 (5 bases). Trimming removed 6 bases at V and 4 bases at J, with 12 bases between. Germline loops: CDR1 SQVTM, CDR2 ANQGSEA. The CDR3 is 12 amino acids. For the CDR3, the DNA is TGCAGCGTCCCTTGGGGGACCTATGGCTACACCTTC. Its protein is CSVPWGTYGYTF.

This sequence joins TRBV7-3 and TRBJ2-5; the D gene could be TRBD1 or TRBD2 (5 bases each). Trimming pared 4 bases from V and 7 bases from J, leaving 16 bases between. CDR3 size: 14 residues. Germline CDR1 is SGHTA and CDR2 is FQGTGA. The CDR3 loop is CASSSRDRSRTQYF. Here the CDR3 DNA reads TGTGCCAGCAGCTCCCGGGACCGAAGTAGGACCCAGTACTTC. The full variable domain, its missing parts supplied by reference TRBV7-3 and TRBJ2-5, is GAGVSQTPSNKVTEKGKYVELRCDPISGHTALYWYRQSLGQGPEFLIYFQGTGAADDSGLPNDRFFAVRPEGSVSTLKIQRTERGDSAVYLCASSSRDRSRTQYFGPGTRLLVL.

This rearrangement joins TRBV11-2 to TRBJ2-3; D could derive from TRBD1 or TRBD2 (5 bases each). Per the germline V gene, CDR1 is SGHAT and CDR2 is FQNNGV. CDR3 size: 13 residues. V gave up 4 bases and J gave up 12 bases, with 17 bases separating them. CDR3 DNA sequence: TGTGCCAGCAGCTCCCGCCGGGACGGAGGACAGTATTTT. This encodes CASSSRRDGGQYF.

DNA of the CDR3: TGTGCCAGCAGCTTTACTAGCGGGGGTAATGAGCAGTTCTTC. Protein sequence: CASSFTSGGNEQFF. This rearrangement joins TRBV7-9 to TRBJ2-1, with 11 nucleotides matching TRBD2. Losses at the gene ends were 3 bases for V and 7 bases for J; bases not matched to a gene: 2. The germline V gene has CDR1 SEHNR and CDR2 FQNEAQ (reference sequence). There are 14 residues in the CDR3.

This clone was counted between two and nine times. The chain joins TRBV7-2 to TRBJ2-5; 10 bases are shared with TRBD2. V was clipped by 5 bases and J by 4 bases; unmatched bases: 7. Germline loops: CDR1 SGHTA, CDR2 FQGNSA. This CDR3 region has 15 residues. CDR3 nucleotide sequence: TGTGCCAGCAGCCCGTGGACTAGCGGAGGAGAGACCCAGTACTTC. Protein sequence: CASSPWTSGGETQYF. Drawing the rest from reference TRBV7-2 and TRBJ2-5, the complete variable domain is GAGVSQSPSNKVTEKGKDVELRCDPISGHTALYWYRQSLGQGLEFLIYFQGNSAPDKSGLPSDRFSAERTGGSVSTLTIQRTQQEDSAVYLCASSPWTSGGETQYFGPGTRLLVL.

This clone was picked up a small number of times. The chain joins TRBV19 to TRBJ1-4; D is unclear. Trimming pared 3 bases from V and 7 bases from J, leaving 12 bases between. The CDR3 is 14 residues long. Per the germline V gene, CDR1 is LNHDA and CDR2 is SQIVND (reference sequence). CDR3 DNA sequence: TGTGCCAGTAGTATTTGGACCGAAGGTGAAAAACTGTTTTTT. It yields the protein CASSIWTEGEKLFF.

The table lists this clone with a count of one. V and J are TRBV7-2 and TRBJ2-7, with 7 bases that match TRBD2. There are 14 residues in the CDR3. Trimming at V came to 6 bases and at J to 5 bases, leaving 10 bases not matched to a gene. CDR1 SGHTA and CDR2 FQGNSA come from the germline V gene. The CDR3, as DNA: TGTGCCAGCAGTTTTAGGCGGGAGATCGACGAGCAGTACTTC. Its protein product is CASSFRREIDEQYF.

The V and J genes are TRBV27 and TRBJ2-7; D remains unclear. The CDR3 totals 13 residues. V was trimmed by 1 base and J by 6 bases, leaving 10 bases between them. Germline loops: CDR1 MNHEY, CDR2 SMNVEV (reference sequence). The DNA for the CDR3 is TGTGCCAGCAGTTTATTTCGTTCGTCCGAGCAGTACTTC. It translates to CASSLFRSSEQYF.

This clone has a handful of counts. The CDR3 sequence: CASSEYKQVLGYTF. The CDR3 DNA reads as TGTGCCAGCAGTGAATATAAGCAGGTCTTGGGCTACACCTTC. The J gene is TRBJ1-2, the V gene TRBV25-1; D unresolved. Germline lookup yields CDR1 MGHDK and CDR2 SYGVNS. V was shortened by 0 bases and J by 8 bases, with 13 bases between the two germline ends. The CDR3 runs to 14 residues.

The J gene is TRBJ2-1, the V gene TRBV7-9; D might be TRBD2 (6 bases). Germline CDR1 is SEHNR and CDR2 is FQNEAQ (reference sequence). The V gene lost 6 bases and the J gene lost 5 bases, with 14 bases spanning the gap. This CDR3 region has 14 residues. The CDR3 loop reads CASRTGTPNNEQFF. The CDR3 DNA reads as TGTGCCAGCAGGACCGGGACTCCAAACAATGAGCAGTTCTTC.

This clone was detected only a few times. V is TRBV28 and J is TRBJ1-2; possible D gene TRBD1, 5 bases. CDR3 length equals 13 residues. CDR1 is MDHEN, CDR2 SYDVKM, per germline. V dropped 6 bases and J dropped 1 base, with 9 bases sitting between them. The chain's CDR3 is CASSLDSNYGYTF. The CDR3 DNA reads TGTGCCAGCAGCCTAGACAGTAACTATGGCTACACCTTC.

This chain links TRBV7-9 with TRBJ2-2, with D possibly being TRBD1 (6 bases). This CDR3 contains 16 residues. V dropped 6 bases and J dropped 4 bases, with 18 bases sitting between them. The germline V gene has CDR1 SEHNR and CDR2 FQNEAQ (reference sequence). The CDR3 nucleotides are TGTGCCAGCAGATACCACAGGGACGGGATCACCGGGGAGCTGTTTTTT. Protein product: CASRYHRDGITGELFF.

This clone was seen more than once but under ten times. J is TRBJ1-2 and V is TRBV29-1; D perhaps matches TRBD1 (5 bases). Between the trimmed V and J ends, which lost 4 bases and 8 bases, there was a span of 20 bases. The length of the CDR3 is 14 residues. Germline V gene sequence: CDR1 SQVTM, CDR2 ANQGSEA. The CDR3 DNA follows: TGCAGCGTTGTTGGGGTCTGGGGGGAAGTAGGCTACACCTTC. Its translation is CSVVGVWGEVGYTF.

This clone was observed a few times. The V gene is TRBV19, the J gene TRBJ1-1; a weak D match, TRBD1 (5 bases). Trimming removed 10 bases from V and 4 bases from J, with 10 bases in between. Germline values: CDR1 LNHDA, CDR2 SQIVND (reference sequence). The length of the CDR3 is 11 residues. CDR3: CAIRQGTEAFF. DNA for the CDR3: TGTGCCATTCGTCAGGGCACTGAAGCTTTCTTT.

This clone was seen only a few times. This chain uses TRBV7-2 with TRBJ2-7, with TRBD2 matching 10 bases. The CDR3 has 16 amino acids. Germline assignment: CDR1 SGHTA and CDR2 FQGNSA. The V segment lost 5 bases and the J segment 2 bases; nucleotides outside the gene matches: 9. The CDR3 bases are TGTGCCAGCAGCCCCCGACTAGCGGGCGTTACCTACGAGCAGTACTTC. Protein product: CASSPRLAGVTYEQYF.

The chain has TRBV7-2 and TRBJ2-1, with TRBD2 as a possible D gene (6 bases). Per germline, CDR1 SGHTA and CDR2 FQGNSA. With 2 bases removed from V and 1 base from J, the gap between germline ends came to 21 bases. The CDR3 runs 19 residues. CDR3 region: CASSLRGLNPTESYNEQFF. The DNA for the CDR3 is TGTGCCAGCAGCTTACGGGGACTGAACCCTACGGAGTCCTACAATGAGCAGTTCTTC.

V gene TRBV27 combines with J gene TRBJ2-1; 12 bases align to TRBD2. Germline V CDR1 and CDR2: MNHEY, SMNVEV (reference sequence). The CDR3 length is 14 residues. V lost 4 bases and J lost 10; bases outside the gene matches: 5. The CDR3 coding sequence is TGTGCCAGCAGTTCTAGCGGGAGGGCCAACGAGCAGTTCTTC. Its protein is CASSSSGRANEQFF.

This clone came up a few times. The CDR3 region has the DNA TGCAGCGTTGAATTTCGCGGGACAGACTACGAGCAGTACTTC. Protein product: CSVEFRGTDYEQYF. The rearrangement joins TRBV29-1 to TRBJ2-7, with D possibly being TRBD1 (7 bases). V was clipped by 2 bases and J by 3 bases, with 14 bases between them. CDR3 length equals 14 residues. Germline V gene lookup returns CDR1 SQVTM and CDR2 ANQGSEA.

The chain has TRBV7-7 and TRBJ2-2; D ambiguous. The CDR3 is made up of 14 amino acids. The V and J ends lost 2 bases and 4 bases respectively, with 8 bases between them. CDR1 is SSHAT, CDR2 FNYEAQ, per germline (reference sequence). The CDR3 DNA reads TGTGCCAGCAGCTTAAGCAGGACCACCGGGGAGCTGTTTTTT. Translation: CASSLSRTTGELFF.

This clone was recorded a few times. The rearrangement uses TRBV27 and TRBJ2-5; no clear D. This CDR3 is 16 amino acids long. Trimming took off 0 bases at V and 3 bases at J, with 14 bases between the two ends. Germline CDR1 MNHEY, CDR2 SMNVEV (reference sequence). DNA of the CDR3: TGTGCCAGCAGTTTATCAATTGGCAGATTAGAAGAGACCCAGTACTTC. Its translation is CASSLSIGRLEETQYF.